This passage covers 16 T cell receptor beta chains from one sample sequenced in a study of cytomegalovirus exposure and HLA in healthy donors. The PCR contained 60 Vbeta and 13 Jbeta primers. Produced via immunoSEQ multiplex PCR; TCRdb's table is partial and in-frame only. Of around 100,000 clones in the sample, around 72% were seen once. Specimen: PBMCs. The receptors shown here come from a man between 35 and 55 years old in good health and CMV-seronegative.

The chain is built from TRBV7-2 and TRBJ1-4; 7 nucleotides agree with TRBD1. The CDR3 extends over 15 amino acids. V lost 5 bases and J lost 7; bases outside the gene matches: 10. CDR1 is SGHTA and CDR2 is FQGNSA in the germline V gene. CDR3 sequence: CASSLFKGASEKLFF. In DNA, the CDR3 is TGTGCCAGCAGCCTATTTAAGGGGGCCAGTGAAAAACTGTTTTTT.

The chain is built from TRBV15 and TRBJ2-1; D uncertain. V was shortened by 0 bases and J by 14 bases, with 8 bases between the two germline ends. The CDR3 is 11 amino acids. Germline V gene lookup returns CDR1 LNHNV and CDR2 YYDKDF (reference sequence). The CDR3 bases are TGTGCCACCAGCAGAGATGGCCCAAAGTTCTTC. This encodes CATSRDGPKFF. Full variable domain (remainder filled in from reference TRBV15 and TRBJ2-1): DAMVIQNPRYQVTQFGKPVTLSCSQTLNHNVMYWYQQKSSQAPKLLFHYYDKDFNNEADTPDNFQSRRPNTSFCFLDIRSPGLGDTAMYLCATSRDGPKFFGPGTRLTVL.

The J gene is TRBJ2-4, the V gene TRBV5-6; D possibly corresponds to TRBD2 (5 bases). Germline CDR1 and CDR2: SGHDT and YYEEEE. The CDR3 loop spans 16 amino acids. Trimming removed 1 base from V and 0 bases from J, with 11 bases in between. CDR3 loop: CASSLTGGLAKNIQYF. DNA of the CDR3: TGTGCCAGCAGCTTGACGGGTGGACTAGCCAAAAACATTCAGTACTTC.

V and J are TRBV6-5 and TRBJ2-2; TRBD2 agrees at 7 bases. Germline loops: CDR1 MNHEY, CDR2 SVGAGI. The trim removed 4 bases at V and 3 bases at J, leaving 5 bases unmatched. The CDR3 covers 15 residues. CDR3 nucleotides: TGTGCCAGCAGTTTTAATGGGAGGGACACCGGGGAGCTGTTTTTT. Protein sequence: CASSFNGRDTGELFF.

The chain employs TRBV30 and TRBJ2-3; 16 bases are a match to TRBD2. The CDR3 sequence is 17 residues long. The J segment lost 1 base and the V segment lost 2 bases, leaving 3 bases of the junction unmatched. Germline CDR1 GTSNPN, CDR2 SVGIG (reference sequence). The CDR3 nucleotides are TGTGCCTGGAGTCCAGGGACTAGCGGGGGGGGCACAGATACGCAGTATTTT. This translates into CAWSPGTSGGGTDTQYF.

The chain recombines TRBV6-4 with TRBJ2-2; D may be TRBD1 (5 bases). Germline CDR1 reads MRHNA; CDR2 reads SNTAGT. Trimming cost V 5 bases and J 0 bases, with 13 bases left between them. The CDR3 contains 16 residues. In DNA, the CDR3 is TGTGCCAGCAGTAGAGAGGCAGGGACGAACACCGGGGAGCTGTTTTTT. Protein sequence: CASSREAGTNTGELFF.

This clone has just one count. Mismatch with germline at one junction end may stem from a read error. V usage is TRBV7-9 and J usage is TRBJ1-1; D possibly corresponds to TRBD1 (5 bases). From germline, CDR1 is SEHNR and CDR2 FQNEAQ (reference sequence). The CDR3 extends over 13 amino acids. The CDR3 here is CSSTTPGGVEAFF. The CDR3 DNA follows: TGTTCCAGCACCACCCCGGGGGGGGTTGAAGCTTTCTTT.

In its sample, this clone was seen a few times. V usage is TRBV9 and J usage is TRBJ2-7; weak D call: TRBD1 (6 bases). CDR3 size: 14 residues. From germline, CDR1 is SGDLS and CDR2 YYNGEE. V dropped 3 bases and J dropped 1 base, with 11 bases sitting between them. The CDR3 region is CASSARGGSYEQYF. The CDR3 DNA follows: TGTGCCAGCAGCGCCCGAGGGGGTTCCTACGAGCAGTACTTC.

The chain couples TRBV7-2 to TRBJ2-3; 10 bases map to TRBD1. The trim removed 4 bases at V and 6 bases at J, leaving 10 bases unmatched. The CDR3 runs 16 residues. Germline-derived CDR1 and CDR2 are SGHTA and FQGNSA. CDR3 nucleotide sequence: TGTGCCAGCAGCTCTAGACAGGGGGCGGAAGGCGATACGCAGTATTTT. Translating it yields CASSSRQGAEGDTQYF.

This clone showed up just once. The chain combines TRBV30 with TRBJ2-7, with 7 bases fitting TRBD1. This CDR3 has 15 amino acids. The trim removed 0 bases at V and 6 bases at J, leaving 11 bases unmatched. Germline V gene sequence: CDR1 GTSNPN, CDR2 SVGIG (reference sequence). The CDR3 nucleotides are TGTGCCTGGAGTGTCTTGACAGGGAGTTCGAGCGAGCAGTACTTC. Protein sequence: CAWSVLTGSSSEQYF.

The rearrangement links TRBV5-4 to TRBJ2-7; tentatively, D is TRBD2 (5 bases). Germline values: CDR1 SGHNT, CDR2 YYREEE (reference sequence). The V end lost 4 bases, the J end lost 1 base, and 12 bases lay between the germline ends. CDR3 length: 14 residues. The CDR3 DNA is TGTGCCAGCAGCCCCGCGGGTGGGTCCTACGAGCAGTACTTC. Protein product: CASSPAGGSYEQYF. Full variable domain (remainder filled in from reference TRBV5-4 and TRBJ2-7): ETGVTQSPTHLIKTRGQQVTLRCSSQSGHNTVSWYQQALGQGPQFIFQYYREEENGRGNFPPRFSGLQFPNYSSELNVNALELDDSALYLCASSPAGGSYEQYFGPGTRLTVT.

This chain links TRBV18 with TRBJ1-1; TRBD1 matches at 8 bases. From germline, CDR1 is KGHSH and CDR2 LQKENI. This CDR3 is 14 amino acids long. V gave up 1 base and J gave up 5 bases; unmatched junction bases: 3. The DNA for the CDR3 is TGTGCCAGCTCACCACTGGGACAGGCTACTGAAGCTTTCTTT. Encoded protein: CASSPLGQATEAFF. The full variable domain, completed using reference TRBV18 and TRBJ1-1, is NAGVMQNPRHLVRRRGQEARLRCSPMKGHSHVYWYRQLPEEGLKFMVYLQKENIIDESGMPKERFSAEFPKEGPSILRIQQVVRGDSAAYFCASSPLGQATEAFFGQGTRLTVV.

The gene calls are TRBV27 and TRBJ1-5, with D tentatively TRBD1 (5 bases). The germline V gene encodes CDR1 MNHEY and CDR2 SMNVEV (reference sequence). V lost 7 bases and J lost 9, with 16 bases in between. This CDR3 spans 13 amino acids. The CDR3 coding sequence is TGTGCCAGCATGGAGGGGCAGGGTCGGCCCCAGCATTTT. As protein: CASMEGQGRPQHF.

V gene TRBV10-1 combines with J gene TRBJ1-2; the D is unclear. Germline V lookup: CDR1 WNHNN, CDR2 SYGVQD (reference sequence). Trimming took off 8 bases at V and 4 bases at J, with 17 bases between the two ends. This CDR3 contains 14 residues. DNA of the CDR3: TGCGCCAGCGTACGGGAGCGGGAGTGCTATGGCTACACCTTC. Its translation is CASVRERECYGYTF.

This chain links TRBV5-4 with TRBJ1-2; D is ambiguous. CDR1 is SGHNT, CDR2 YYREEE, per germline (reference sequence). The CDR3 is 15 amino acids. Trimming left V 0 bases short and J 0 bases short, with 9 bases between. The CDR3 DNA reads as TGTGCCAGCAGCTTGGGTGGTATAGCTAACTATGGCTACACCTTC. Protein sequence: CASSLGGIANYGYTF.

This chain uses TRBV10-3 with TRBJ2-3; 9 nucleotides align to TRBD1. Germline assignment: CDR1 ENHRY and CDR2 SYGVKD. The CDR3 is 15 amino acids. V shed 3 bases, J shed 5 bases, and the junction held 6 bases outside the gene matches. CDR3 sequence: CAISEGQGLGDTQYF. CDR3 nucleotides: TGTGCCATCAGTGAAGGACAGGGGTTAGGAGATACGCAGTATTTT.